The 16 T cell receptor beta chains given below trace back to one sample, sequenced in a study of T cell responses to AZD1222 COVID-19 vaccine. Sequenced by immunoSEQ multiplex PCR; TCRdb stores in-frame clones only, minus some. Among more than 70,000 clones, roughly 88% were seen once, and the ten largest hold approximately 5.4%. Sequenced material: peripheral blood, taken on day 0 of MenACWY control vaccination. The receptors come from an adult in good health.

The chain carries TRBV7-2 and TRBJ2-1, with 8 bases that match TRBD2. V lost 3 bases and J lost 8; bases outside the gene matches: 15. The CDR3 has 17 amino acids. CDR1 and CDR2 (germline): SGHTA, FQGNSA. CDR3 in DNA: TGTGCCAGCAGCTTTCCGGGACTAGTAGGGGTCGACCATGAGCAGTTCTTC. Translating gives CASSFPGLVGVDHEQFF.

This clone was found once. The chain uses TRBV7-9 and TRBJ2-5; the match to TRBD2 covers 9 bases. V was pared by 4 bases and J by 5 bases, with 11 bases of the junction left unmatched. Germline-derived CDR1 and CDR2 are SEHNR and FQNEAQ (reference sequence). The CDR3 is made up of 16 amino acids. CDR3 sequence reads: CASSSPLAGRGETQYF. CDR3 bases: TGTGCCAGCAGCTCCCCTCTAGCGGGGAGGGGTGAGACCCAGTACTTC.

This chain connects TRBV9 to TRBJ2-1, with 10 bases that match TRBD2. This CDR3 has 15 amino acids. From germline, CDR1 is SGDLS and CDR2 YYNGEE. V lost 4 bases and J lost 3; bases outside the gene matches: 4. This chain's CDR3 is CASSLIAGGYNEQFF. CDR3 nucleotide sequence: TGTGCCAGCAGCCTGATAGCGGGGGGCTACAATGAGCAGTTCTTC.

CDR3 sequence (DNA): TGTGCCAGCAGTTGGGGCTCTCTCAATCGCTCGCGACTTCAGCCCCAGCATTTT. This gives the protein CASSWGSLNRSRLQPQHF. The gene calls are TRBV6-2 or TRBV6-3 and TRBJ1-5; TRBD1 is a possible D gene (5 bases). This CDR3 is built from 18 residues. The V end was cut by 4 bases, the J end by 6 bases, with 25 bases between. CDR1 is MNHEY, CDR2 SVGEGT, per germline.

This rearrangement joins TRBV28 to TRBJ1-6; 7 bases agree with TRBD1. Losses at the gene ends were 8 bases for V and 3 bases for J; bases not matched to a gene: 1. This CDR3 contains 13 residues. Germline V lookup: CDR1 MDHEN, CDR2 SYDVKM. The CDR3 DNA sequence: TGTGCCAGCGGGGACAGCTATAATTCACCCCTCCACTTT. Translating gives CASGDSYNSPLHF. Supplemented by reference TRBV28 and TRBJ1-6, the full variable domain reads DVKVTQSSRYLVKRTGEKVFLECVQDMDHENMFWYRQDPGLGLRLIYFSYDVKMKEKGDIPEGYSVSREKKERFSLILESASTNQTSMYLCASGDSYNSPLHFGNGTRLTVT.

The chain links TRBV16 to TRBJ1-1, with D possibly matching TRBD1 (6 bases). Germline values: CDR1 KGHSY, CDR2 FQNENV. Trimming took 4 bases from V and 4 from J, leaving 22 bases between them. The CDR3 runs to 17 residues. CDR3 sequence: CASSPPPPGGGSTEAFF. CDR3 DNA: TGTGCCAGCAGCCCCCCACCACCGGGAGGGGGTAGCACTGAAGCTTTCTTT.

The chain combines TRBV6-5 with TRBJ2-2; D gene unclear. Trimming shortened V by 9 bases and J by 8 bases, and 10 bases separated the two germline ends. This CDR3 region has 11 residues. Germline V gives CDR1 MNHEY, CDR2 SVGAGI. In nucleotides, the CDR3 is TGTGCCAGTATGGGGAATGGGGAGCTGTTTTTT. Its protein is CASMGNGELFF.

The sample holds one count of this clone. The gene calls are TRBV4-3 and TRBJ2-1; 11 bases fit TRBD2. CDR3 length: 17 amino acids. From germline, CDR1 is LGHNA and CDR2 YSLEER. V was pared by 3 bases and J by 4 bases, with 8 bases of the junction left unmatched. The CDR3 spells CASSQLTSGGLYNEQFF. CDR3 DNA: TGCGCCAGCAGCCAGCTCACTAGCGGGGGCCTGTACAATGAGCAGTTCTTC.

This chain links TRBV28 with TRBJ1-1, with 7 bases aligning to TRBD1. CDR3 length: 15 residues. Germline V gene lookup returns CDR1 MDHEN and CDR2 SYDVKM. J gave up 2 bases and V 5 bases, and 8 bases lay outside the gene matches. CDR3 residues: CASSPGQARNTEAFF. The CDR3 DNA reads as TGTGCCAGCAGTCCTGGACAGGCAAGAAACACTGAAGCTTTCTTT.

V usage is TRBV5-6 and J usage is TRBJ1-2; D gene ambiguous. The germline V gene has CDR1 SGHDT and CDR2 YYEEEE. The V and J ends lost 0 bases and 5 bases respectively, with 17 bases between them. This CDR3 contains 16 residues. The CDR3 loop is CASSLGSVRVIYGYTF. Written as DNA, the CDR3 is TGTGCCAGCAGCTTGGGCAGTGTTAGAGTCATTTATGGCTACACCTTC.

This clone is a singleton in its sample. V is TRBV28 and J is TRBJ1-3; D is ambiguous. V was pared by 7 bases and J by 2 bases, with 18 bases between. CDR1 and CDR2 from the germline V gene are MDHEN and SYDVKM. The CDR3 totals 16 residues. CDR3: CASTSYFTETGNTIYF. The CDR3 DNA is TGTGCCAGCACCTCCTACTTTACAGAGACTGGAAACACCATATATTTT.

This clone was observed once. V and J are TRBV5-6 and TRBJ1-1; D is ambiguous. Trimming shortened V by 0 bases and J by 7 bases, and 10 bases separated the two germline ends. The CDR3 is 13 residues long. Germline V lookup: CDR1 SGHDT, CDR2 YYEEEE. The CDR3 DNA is TGTGCCAGCAGCTTGGATACGGAAATTGAAGCTTTCTTT. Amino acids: CASSLDTEIEAFF.

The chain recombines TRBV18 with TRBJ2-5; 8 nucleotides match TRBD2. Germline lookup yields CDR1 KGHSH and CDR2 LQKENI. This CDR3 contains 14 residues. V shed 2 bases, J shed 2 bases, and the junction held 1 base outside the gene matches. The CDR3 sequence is CASSPGTRQETQYF. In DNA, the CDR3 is TGTGCCAGCTCACCAGGGACTAGACAAGAGACCCAGTACTTC. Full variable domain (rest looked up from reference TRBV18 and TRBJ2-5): NAGVMQNPRHLVRRRGQEARLRCSPMKGHSHVYWYRQLPEEGLKFMVYLQKENIIDESGMPKERFSAEFPKEGPSILRIQQVVRGDSAAYFCASSPGTRQETQYFGPGTRLLVL.

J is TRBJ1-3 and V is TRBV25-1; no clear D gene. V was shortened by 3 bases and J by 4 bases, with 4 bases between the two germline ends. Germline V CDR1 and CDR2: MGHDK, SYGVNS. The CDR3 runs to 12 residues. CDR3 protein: CASSEPGNTIYF. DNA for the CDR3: TGTGCCAGCAGTGAGCCCGGAAACACCATATATTTT.

Here the CDR3 reads CASSYSGVGNTEAFF. The CDR3 DNA is TGTGCCAGCAGTTACTCGGGGGTTGGGAACACTGAAGCTTTCTTT. The chain joins TRBV6-5 to TRBJ1-1; a weak D match, TRBD1 (5 bases). The V gene's germline CDR1 is MNHEY and CDR2 SVGAGI. V was shortened by 0 bases and J by 1 base, with 9 bases between the two germline ends. This CDR3 has 15 residues.

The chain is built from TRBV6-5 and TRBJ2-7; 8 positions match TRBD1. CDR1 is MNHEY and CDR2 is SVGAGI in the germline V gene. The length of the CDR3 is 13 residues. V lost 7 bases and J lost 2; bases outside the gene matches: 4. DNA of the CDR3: TGTGCCAGCACTCTGGGACAGGCCTACGAGCAGTACTTC. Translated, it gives CASTLGQAYEQYF.